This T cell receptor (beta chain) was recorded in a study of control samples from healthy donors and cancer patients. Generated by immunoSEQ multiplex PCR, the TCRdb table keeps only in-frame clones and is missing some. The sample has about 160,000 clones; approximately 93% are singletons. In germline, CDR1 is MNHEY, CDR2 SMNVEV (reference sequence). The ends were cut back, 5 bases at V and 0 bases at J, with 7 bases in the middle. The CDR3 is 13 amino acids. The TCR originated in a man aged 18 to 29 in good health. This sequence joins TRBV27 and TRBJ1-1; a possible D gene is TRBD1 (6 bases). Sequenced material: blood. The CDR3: CASSTGLNTEAFF. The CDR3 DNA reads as TGTGCCAGCAGTACAGGGTTGAACACTGAAGCTTTCTTT.